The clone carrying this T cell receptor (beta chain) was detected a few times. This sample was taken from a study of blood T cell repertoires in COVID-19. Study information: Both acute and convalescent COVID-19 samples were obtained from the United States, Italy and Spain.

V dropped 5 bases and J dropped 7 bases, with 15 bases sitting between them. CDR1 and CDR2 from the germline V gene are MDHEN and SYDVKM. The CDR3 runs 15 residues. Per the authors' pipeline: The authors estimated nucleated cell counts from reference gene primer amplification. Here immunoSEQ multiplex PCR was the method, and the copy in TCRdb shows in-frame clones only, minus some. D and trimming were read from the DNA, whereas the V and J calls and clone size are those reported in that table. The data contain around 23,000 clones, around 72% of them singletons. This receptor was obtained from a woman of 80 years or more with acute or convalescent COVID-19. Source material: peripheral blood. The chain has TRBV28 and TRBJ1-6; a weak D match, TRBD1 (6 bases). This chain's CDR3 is CASSPLKRGNSPLHF. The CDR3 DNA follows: TGTGCCAGCAGTCCCCTTAAGAGGGGGAATTCACCCCTCCACTTT.